The TCR beta chain described here comes from a study of CD8 T cells in Susac syndrome. The study sequenced TCR beta in blood CD8+ and CD4+ T cells. The authors negatively isolated CD8+ and CD4+ T cells and FACS-enriched TEMRA cells. The V gene's germline CDR1 is SGHTA and CDR2 FQGNSA. V gave up 2 bases and J gave up 1 base; unmatched junction bases: 3. The CDR3 contains 16 residues. Random hexamers served to reverse transcribe roughly 0.45 to 1 ug RNA. The immunoSEQ assay covered 54 Vbeta and 13 Jbeta segments for CDR3. TCRdb analysed the immunoSEQ multiplex PCR reads with MiXCR anew, one entry per CDR3 protein. The data show about 130,000 distinct CDR3 sequences, with about 90% seen just once and about 0.23% held by the top ten.

The specimen was CD8+ T cells from PBMCs. The clonotype comes from a human donor with multiple sclerosis. The rearrangement links TRBV7-2 to TRBJ2-5; TRBD2 agrees at 11 bases. The CDR3 bases are TGTGCCAGCAGCTTATGGGGACTAGCGGCCCAAGAGACCCAGTACTTC. Translating gives CASSLWGLAAQETQYF.